This note documents a single T cell receptor (beta chain) sequence. This sample is drawn from a study of blood T cell repertoires in COVID-19. Per the authors' pipeline: Counts of nucleated cells, estimated from reference gene primer amplification, were obtained. The repertoire was sequenced with immunoSEQ multiplex PCR; TCRdb's copy has only in-frame clones and lacks some. V and J calls and clone size come straight from that table; D and trimming were deduced from the DNA. The sample holds around 270,000 clones; 80% to 90% are singletons and the top ten take 2.5% to 3.5%. This TCR was sampled from a woman aged 40 to 50 who had been exposed to COVID-19. The source material was PBMCs or T cells enriched from blood (not recorded which).

CDR3 in amino acids: CASTRGDFYGYTF. Here the CDR3 DNA reads TGTGCCAGCACCCGGGGGGATTTCTATGGCTACACCTTC. The chain employs TRBV28 and TRBJ1-2; tentative D call: TRBD1 (5 bases). Germline V gene lookup returns CDR1 MDHEN and CDR2 SYDVKM. CDR3 length equals 13 residues. V was clipped by 7 bases and J by 4 bases, with 13 bases between them.